One and the same sample provided the 21 T cell receptor beta chains below, sequenced in a study of neurological immune-mediated disorders. MiXCR, applied by TCRdb to the 5' RACE reads, yields one record per CDR3 protein. The sample consists of roughly 56,000 distinct CDR3 sequences, 3% to 4% of them appearing once. Sequences were obtained from PBMCs. These receptors all come from a woman aged 55-69 years with multiple sclerosis.

This clonotype was seen repeatedly, ten times or more. The rearrangement uses TRBV10-3 and TRBJ2-3, with 13 bases fitting TRBD2. This CDR3 is built from 14 residues. Germline V gives CDR1 ENHRY, CDR2 SYGVKD. The ends lost 10 bases at V and 5 bases at J; junction bases unmatched: 6. The CDR3 nucleotides are TGTGCCACTGGACTAGCGGGAGTAAAAGATACGCAGTATTTT. Translating it yields CATGLAGVKDTQYF.

A few counts support this clonotype. This chain links TRBV6-2 or TRBV6-3 with TRBJ2-1; perhaps TRBD2 as D (5 bases). V was pared by 5 bases and J by 12 bases, with 11 bases between. The germline gives CDR1 MNHEY, CDR2 SVGEGT. This CDR3 spans 11 amino acids. For the CDR3, the DNA is TGTGCCAGCAGTCCGGGCCGGGGGCAGTTCTTC. Translated, it gives CASSPGRGQFF.

This clonotype was observed many times. This chain uses TRBV5-1 with TRBJ1-1; tentatively, D is TRBD1 (5 bases). Trimming left V 1 base short and J 1 base short, with 8 bases between. Looked up from germline, CDR1 is SGHRS and CDR2 is YFSETQ. The CDR3 is made up of 14 amino acids. The CDR3 nucleotides are TGCGCCAGCAGCTTGATCCAGGGGAACACTGAAGCTTTCTTT. It yields the protein CASSLIQGNTEAFF.

This clonotype was observed at least ten times. CDR3 region: CATQPGQRVYGYTF. For the CDR3, the DNA is TGTGCCACCCAACCGGGACAGCGGGTATATGGCTACACCTTC. The chain recombines TRBV6-5 with TRBJ1-2, with TRBD1 matching 7 bases. J lost 5 bases, V lost 10 bases, and 13 bases had no gene match. Germline values: CDR1 MNHEY, CDR2 SVGAGI. This CDR3 has 14 residues.

This clonotype occurred many times. The chain links TRBV10-3 to TRBJ1-5; no definite D call. Germline V gene lookup returns CDR1 ENHRY and CDR2 SYGVKD. CDR3 length: 13 amino acids. V dropped 8 bases and J dropped 0 bases, with 8 bases sitting between them. The chain's CDR3 is CAIGRDSNQPQHF. The CDR3 coding sequence is TGTGCCATCGGTCGGGATAGCAATCAGCCCCAGCATTTT.

This clonotype has a count of ten or more. The chain recombines TRBV6-6 with TRBJ2-1; TRBD2 agrees at 8 bases. The CDR3 extends over 16 amino acids. The trim removed 2 bases at V and 5 bases at J, leaving 8 bases unmatched. Germline CDR1 MNHNY, CDR2 SVGAGI (reference sequence). CDR3 amino acids: CASSYAAREVHNEQFF. CDR3 bases: TGTGCCAGCAGTTACGCTGCGCGGGAGGTGCACAATGAGCAGTTCTTC.

The sample holds a few counts of this clonotype. An end of the junction does not agree with germline; a read error may underlie this. V and J are TRBV20-1 and TRBJ1-6, with TRBD1 as a possible D gene (5 bases). Germline lookup yields CDR1 DFQATT and CDR2 SNEGSKA (reference sequence). This CDR3 spans 17 amino acids. The CDR3 loop is CSARRSGRGSYNSTLNF. The CDR3 coding sequence is TGCAGTGCTCGTCGGAGTGGTCGGGGCTCCTATAATTCAACCCTCAACTTT.

This clonotype has ten or more counts. The V call is TRBV29-1, the J call TRBJ1-5; D is possibly TRBD1 (6 bases). Germline loops: CDR1 SQVTM, CDR2 ANQGSEA. V was shortened by 2 bases and J by 5 bases, with 10 bases between the two germline ends. CDR3 length equals 13 residues. The CDR3 loop reads CSVEQGPDQPQHF. In DNA, the CDR3 is TGCAGCGTTGAACAGGGGCCCGATCAGCCCCAGCATTTT.

There are many counts of this clonotype. The J gene is TRBJ2-3, the V gene TRBV20-1; 10 bases fit TRBD2. The CDR3 is made up of 18 amino acids. V dropped 0 bases and J dropped 5; count of bases not matched to a gene: 14. Germline CDR1 is DFQATT and CDR2 is SNEGSKA (reference sequence). CDR3 bases: TGCAGTGCTAGAGATCGAGTAGCGGGGGGCCGTTCGGGAGATACGCAGTATTTT. It specifies CSARDRVAGGRSGDTQYF.

This clonotype has ten or more counts. The chain is built from TRBV12-3 or TRBV12-4 and TRBJ2-7, with D tentatively TRBD1 (5 bases). V lost 2 bases and J 6 bases, leaving 14 bases between the germline ends. The CDR3 sequence is 14 residues long. CDR3: CASSLNGARSEQYF. In DNA form, the CDR3 reads TGTGCCAGCAGTTTAAATGGGGCTAGAAGCGAGCAGTACTTC.

The sample holds many counts of this clonotype. The rearrangement uses TRBV10-3 and TRBJ2-7, with 8 bases aligning to TRBD1. Germline CDR1 and CDR2: ENHRY and SYGVKD. The V and J ends lost 10 bases and 5 bases, in that order; junction bases with no gene match: 10. The CDR3 runs to 13 residues. The CDR3 here is CATGQGVRHEQYF. DNA for the CDR3: TGTGCCACCGGACAGGGAGTTAGGCACGAGCAGTACTTC.

Many counts were recorded for this clonotype. The gene calls are TRBV7-2 and TRBJ2-4; D not resolved. The germline V and J ends were trimmed by 5 bases and 3 bases, with 14 bases remaining between them. CDR3 length equals 15 residues. The germline gives CDR1 SGHTA, CDR2 FQGNSA. CDR3 amino acids: CASSGKGQLKNIQYF. The CDR3 region has the DNA TGTGCCAGCAGCGGTAAGGGCCAGCTCAAAAACATTCAGTACTTC. The entire variable domain, with the rest obtained from reference TRBV7-2 and TRBJ2-4, is as follows: GAGVSQSPSNKVTEKGKDVELRCDPISGHTALYWYRQSLGQGLEFLIYFQGNSAPDKSGLPSDRFSAERTGGSVSTLTIQRTQQEDSAVYLCASSGKGQLKNIQYFGAGTRLSVL.

Many counts were recorded for this clonotype. The chain employs TRBV10-3 and TRBJ1-2, with unresolved D. V was pared by 3 bases and J by 4 bases, with 6 bases between. The CDR3 consists of 12 residues. Germline V CDR1 and CDR2: ENHRY, SYGVKD. The CDR3 spells CAISDPPYGYTF. DNA of the CDR3: TGTGCCATCAGTGACCCCCCCTATGGCTACACCTTC.

This clonotype has at least ten counts. The CDR3 coding sequence is TGCGCCAGCAGCCAAAGATTACTCAGGGAGGGGCGCGACGAGCAGTACTTC. Its protein is CASSQRLLREGRDEQYF. V and J are TRBV4-1 and TRBJ2-7, with 7 nucleotides matching TRBD2. CDR3 length: 17 residues. In germline, CDR1 is MGHRA, CDR2 YSYEKL. V trimming: 2 bases; J trimming: 5 bases; junction bases outside the gene matches: 15.

Many counts were recorded for this clonotype. The chain carries TRBV20-1 and TRBJ1-1; D perhaps matches TRBD1 (6 bases). The V end lost 3 bases, the J end lost 4 bases, and 12 bases lay between the germline ends. Germline CDR1 is DFQATT and CDR2 is SNEGSKA (reference sequence). The CDR3 has 13 residues. CDR3 region: CSARGGGGTEAFF. In DNA form, the CDR3 reads TGCAGTGCTAGGGGGGGGGGCGGCACTGAAGCTTTCTTT.

This chain uses TRBV7-2 with TRBJ2-1, with D uncertain. Germline CDR1 is SGHTA and CDR2 is FQGNSA. The CDR3 sequence is 12 residues long. Trimming removed 3 bases at V and 7 bases at J, with 7 bases between. This CDR3 is CASSFRWNEQFF. The CDR3 DNA sequence: TGTGCCAGCAGCTTTCGGTGGAATGAGCAGTTCTTC.

In this sample, this clonotype is medium-sized. The genes are TRBV21-1 and TRBJ2-1. TRBV21-1 is classified as a pseudogene. The CDR3 consists of 17 residues. CDR3 amino acids: CASSKVYCGQTYNEQFF. CDR3 coding DNA: TGTGCCAGCAGCAAAGTTTACTGCGGACAGACATACAATGAGCAGTTCTTC.

This clonotype was detected many times. The rearrangement joins TRBV6-5 to TRBJ2-7; perhaps TRBD2 as D (6 bases). From germline, CDR1 is MNHEY and CDR2 SVGAGI. V lost 4 bases, J lost 6 bases, and 13 bases lay in between. CDR3 length: 13 amino acids. This CDR3 reads CASSSYRGGEQYF. CDR3 DNA sequence: TGTGCCAGCAGTTCCTACCGGGGAGGCGAGCAGTACTTC.

Comment on this clonotype: A much larger clonotype is one base distant, so this may be a read error. As the CDR3 is not closed by the conserved phenylalanine or tryptophan, this likely results from a read error. The rearrangement links TRBV5-1 to TRBJ1-2; TRBD1 matches at 7 bases. From germline, CDR1 is SGHRS and CDR2 YFSETQ. The CDR3 is made up of 13 amino acids. V gave up 2 bases and J gave up 6 bases; unmatched junction bases: 4. The DNA of the CDR3 is TGCGCCAGCAGCTTTACAGGGGCGGATGGCTACACCGTC. Translating it yields CASSFTGADGYTV.

This clonotype was counted at least ten times. At one boundary the junction diverges from the germline segment, which might be a read error. The V and J genes are TRBV5-5 and TRBJ2-5; D possibly matches TRBD1 or TRBD2 (5 bases each). Germline-derived CDR1 and CDR2 are SGHKS and YYEKEE (reference sequence). The CDR3 is 14 amino acids. The CDR3 spells CASSLGPIQETQYF. The CDR3 bases are TGTGCCAGCAGTTTGGGACCGATTCAAGAGACCCAGTACTTC.

This clonotype was seen repeatedly, ten times or more. This chain connects TRBV7-8 to TRBJ2-3, with TRBD2 identical over 9 bases. Trimming at V came to 1 base and at J to 0 bases, leaving 8 bases not matched to a gene. From germline, CDR1 is SGHVS and CDR2 FQNEAQ. The CDR3 runs 18 residues. CDR3 amino acids: CASSLVVAGASSTDTQYF. DNA of the CDR3: TGTGCCAGCAGCTTAGTCGTAGCGGGAGCCTCTAGCACAGATACGCAGTATTTT.